The T cell receptor (beta chain) under discussion was sequenced for a study of blood T cell repertoires in COVID-19 (dated by TCRdb to the early 2020s). For context, the study as a whole: Collaborator samples came from the United States, Italy and Spain and covered acute and convalescent phases of COVID-19. The prospective study material was composed of cDNA or gDNA derived from T cells, B-cell-depleted T cells, or PBMCs. The dataset comprised deeply sampled blood TCRbeta repertoires from subjects exposed to, actively infected with, or recovered from COVID-19. The repertoires were made available in a free public database intended to serve as a resource for research on the immune response to SARS-CoV-2. The samples were drawn from the first 160 participants of the ongoing ImmuneRACE study and from 950 to 1,500 subjects provided by 6 global collaborators. Nearly every sample came with metadata listing a de-identified subject ID, COVID-19 status, age in years and sex. Where available, HLA class I and class II types were obtained from metadata supplied by the sample provider rather than from assay-based typing.

Enrolling through a virtual design, the prospective study's participants ranged in age from roughly 18 to 90 years and lived across around 25 United States geographic areas. To assign participants to cohorts, the prospective study relied on clinical history that participants themselves reported in a screening survey and a study questionnaire. Recovered participants in ImmuneRACE Cohort 3 were defined by two consecutive negative NP/OP PCR tests, clearance by a healthcare professional, or resolution of symptoms. Mobile phlebotomists in the prospective study collected whole blood, serum and a nasopharyngeal or oropharyngeal swab from every participant. Over a roughly two-month period, participants in the prospective study had the option of providing additional blood draws and questionnaires. Before DNA extraction, blood samples from the prospective study were shipped at room temperature or frozen.

V and J lose 1 base and 3 bases, and a span of 7 bases separates them. CDR3 length: 14 amino acids, cysteine to phenylalanine. Only the CDR3 part of the read is kept: 42 bases, read in frame from the first base. Looking up the germline V gene yields CDR1 LGHNA and CDR2 YSLEER. As to this clone: Its antigen remains unidentified. No base quality information exists; no much larger clone differs at one position.

What the research found in general, with its limitations: How much clinical and demographic metadata was included differed by source and by participant, and the metadata was provided uncurated.

TCRbeta CDR3 regions were amplified from genomic DNA by means of the immunoSEQ Assay, a bias-controlled multiplex PCR. As for the original processing: Within the assay, amplification of reference gene primers was used to estimate how many nucleated cells each sample contained. Sequence reads were collapsed and filtered to measure the absolute abundance of every unique TCRbeta CDR3 rearrangement. Productive Simpson clonality was computed per sample as the square root of Simpson's diversity index over productive rearrangements. TCRdb obtained this table from immuneACCESS and retained in-frame rearrangements with V and J assigned. These tables miss some clones; where compared with another copy, unresolved V genes account for less than half of the shortfall, and the remainder is unexplained. From that table come the V and J calls and clone size; the DNA was used to work out D and trimming. This sample holds around 290,000 clones; around 90% were observed only once. The ten biggest clones cover around 1.1% of the sample.

The TCR originated in a woman in her 30s who had recovered from COVID-19. Sample: PBMCs or T cells enriched from blood (not recorded which). The chain couples TRBV4-3 to TRBJ2-1; a confident D gene designation cannot be given. The nucleotide sequence reads as follows: TGCGCCAGCAGCCAAGGACGGAGCTACAATGAGCAGTTCTTC. Its amino acids are CASSQGRSYNEQFF.